This T cell receptor beta chain derives from a study of patients and donors after allogeneic stem cell transplantation. TCRdb re-analysed the RT-PCR reads in MiXCR, keeping a single row per CDR3 protein. The table has around 150,000 distinct CDR3 sequences, roughly two fifths seen once. With 4 bases clipped from V and 2 bases from J, the junction kept 1 base outside the gene matches. Germline CDR1 reads SGHRS; CDR2 reads YFSETQ. The CDR3 contains 13 residues. This TCR was sampled from a human donor who was either an allogeneic HSCT recipient or a stem cell or donor lymphocyte infusion donor (not recorded which). It is not recorded whose cells these are; they may come from a transplant donor. Sequenced: blood, either unsorted or a sorted T cell fraction (not recorded which). The chain combines TRBV5-1 with TRBJ2-7, with 9 bases aligning to TRBD2. The CDR3 nucleotides read TGCGCCAGCAGCGCTAGCGGGGCCTACGAGCAGTACTTC. Its translation: CASSASGAYEQYF.